This entry lists 23 T cell receptor beta chains sequenced from one sample in a study of cytomegalovirus exposure and HLA in healthy donors. Primers: 60 Vbeta forward and 13 Jbeta reverse. Method: immunoSEQ multiplex PCR; TCRdb's copy keeps in-frame clones and lacks some. Of about 90,000 clones in the sample, roughly 80% were seen once. The sequencing sample was made of PBMCs. These receptors all stem from a man aged 18 to 35 in good health and CMV-seronegative.

This clone has just a few counts. This rearrangement joins TRBV4-1 to TRBJ2-4, with D possibly matching TRBD2 (6 bases). The CDR3 has 17 residues. Germline V gene sequence: CDR1 MGHRA, CDR2 YSYEKL. V gave up 0 bases and J gave up 1 base, with 13 bases separating them. The CDR3 nucleotides read TGCGCCAGCAGCCAAGAAAATGGCGGGATTGCCAAAAACATTCAGTACTTC. It is translated as CASSQENGGIAKNIQYF.

The chain uses TRBV6-5 and TRBJ1-3; possible D gene TRBD1, 6 bases. Germline lookup yields CDR1 MNHEY and CDR2 SVGAGI. V was shortened by 5 bases and J by 1 base, with 12 bases between the two germline ends. The CDR3 is made up of 15 amino acids. The CDR3 reads CASSPAGTSGNTIYF. CDR3 nucleotides: TGTGCCAGCAGTCCAGCAGGGACATCTGGAAACACCATATATTTT.

The chain joins TRBV10-3 to TRBJ1-2; TRBD1 matches 12 bases. This CDR3 has 18 amino acids. J was trimmed by 1 base and V by 10 bases; bases with no gene match: 16. Germline loops: CDR1 ENHRY, CDR2 SYGVKD. CDR3 coding DNA: TGTGCCAACAAAGGCCCCCCCGGGACAGGGGGCGGTAACTATGGCTACACCTTC. This gives the protein CANKGPPGTGGGNYGYTF.

The chain joins TRBV28 to TRBJ1-1, with D maybe TRBD1 (5 bases). Trimming stripped 1 base from V and 10 bases from J, with 16 bases between. Germline V gives CDR1 MDHEN, CDR2 SYDVKM. This CDR3 spans 14 amino acids. CDR3: CASSLSQGGRGAFF. For the CDR3, the DNA is TGTGCCAGCAGTTTATCGCAGGGAGGTCGTGGAGCTTTCTTT.

CDR3 coding DNA: TGTGCCAGCATAGCGGCCTCCTCAACTAATGAAAAACTGTTTTTT. Amino acid sequence: CASIAASSTNEKLFF. The chain recombines TRBV6-6 with TRBJ1-4; no clear D. The CDR3 has 15 amino acids. Germline CDR1 is MNHNY and CDR2 is SVGAGI (reference sequence). With 7 bases removed from V and 0 bases from J, the gap between germline ends came to 12 bases.

V and J are TRBV27 and TRBJ2-7; 7 nucleotides match TRBD1. The CDR3 is made up of 16 amino acids. Trimming cost V 6 bases and J 3 bases; bases outside gene matches: 14. Germline CDR1 is MNHEY and CDR2 is SMNVEV (reference sequence). The CDR3 bases are TGTGCCAGCAGGCGGTCAGTAACAGGGGCGGTCTACGAGCAGTACTTC. Translated, it gives CASRRSVTGAVYEQYF.

The genes are TRBV29-1 and TRBJ1-4; D uncertain. Per germline, CDR1 SQVTM and CDR2 ANQGSEA. With 7 bases removed from V and 1 base from J, the gap between germline ends came to 4 bases. This CDR3 has 11 amino acids. As DNA, the CDR3 is TGCAGCGCATTAACTAATGAAAAACTGTTTTTT. It codes for CSALTNEKLFF.

The chain's CDR3 is CSVEVSGRGNTEAFF. Here the CDR3 DNA reads TGCAGCGTTGAAGTGTCAGGGCGAGGGAACACTGAAGCTTTCTTT. The chain has TRBV29-1 and TRBJ1-1; tentative D call: TRBD1 (5 bases). This CDR3 has 15 amino acids. CDR1 and CDR2 from the germline V gene are SQVTM and ANQGSEA. Trimming cost V 1 base and J 1 base, with 13 bases left between them.

The V call is TRBV2, the J call TRBJ2-5; TRBD2 matches at 10 bases. V was clipped by 5 bases and J by 3 bases; unmatched bases: 3. The CDR3 has 14 amino acids. Germline assignment: CDR1 SNHLY and CDR2 FYNNEI. The CDR3 here is CASSTGLAEETQYF. Here the CDR3 DNA reads TGTGCCAGCAGTACAGGACTAGCGGAAGAGACCCAGTACTTC.

The V gene is TRBV7-6, the J gene TRBJ2-3; TRBD2 matches 9 bases. This CDR3 is built from 20 residues. Germline trimming cut 1 base from V and 1 base from J; bases unmatched to any gene: 15. Germline values: CDR1 SGHVS, CDR2 FNYEAQ. This CDR3 is CASSLVPSGALPEGTDTQYF. CDR3 sequence (DNA): TGTGCCAGCAGCTTAGTGCCTAGCGGGGCACTACCGGAGGGCACAGATACGCAGTATTTT.

This chain uses TRBV18 with TRBJ2-5, with 11 bases that match TRBD2. Germline V gene lookup returns CDR1 KGHSH and CDR2 LQKENI. This CDR3 region has 17 residues. V dropped 0 bases and J dropped 1; count of bases not matched to a gene: 4. The CDR3 is CASSPPRLAGSQETQYF. CDR3 coding DNA: TGTGCCAGCTCACCACCGCGACTAGCGGGAAGCCAAGAGACCCAGTACTTC.

The chain recombines TRBV27 with TRBJ1-1, with TRBD1 as a possible D gene (6 bases). Per the germline V gene, CDR1 is MNHEY and CDR2 is SMNVEV (reference sequence). The germline V and J ends were trimmed by 2 bases and 5 bases, with 12 bases remaining between them. The CDR3 extends over 14 amino acids. For the CDR3, the DNA is TGTGCCAGCAGTTTAAGGGGGTCGAGGACTGAAGCTTTCTTT. Translated: CASSLRGSRTEAFF.

V usage is TRBV9 and J usage is TRBJ1-6; 7 bases are shared with TRBD1. Looked up from germline, CDR1 is SGDLS and CDR2 is YYNGEE. The CDR3 runs to 15 residues. V shed 4 bases and J 5 bases; nucleotides not matched to a gene: 6. CDR3 sequence: CASSSSGGNNSPLHF. CDR3 nucleotides: TGTGCCAGCAGCTCATCAGGGGGGAATAATTCACCCCTCCACTTT.

The V call is TRBV11-2, the J call TRBJ2-5, with TRBD2 matching 8 bases. V dropped 2 bases and J dropped 1; count of bases not matched to a gene: 6. The CDR3 totals 16 residues. Germline assignment: CDR1 SGHAT and CDR2 FQNNGV. CDR3 sequence reads: CASSLSLAGFQETQYF. CDR3 in DNA: TGTGCCAGCAGCTTAAGTCTAGCGGGCTTCCAAGAGACCCAGTACTTC.

The V call is TRBV19, the J call TRBJ1-2; D is unclear. The germline gives CDR1 LNHDA, CDR2 SQIVND (reference sequence). Trimming took off 0 bases at V and 4 bases at J, with 6 bases between the two ends. The CDR3 runs to 13 residues. The CDR3 loop reads CASSIDWAYGYTF. The CDR3, as DNA: TGTGCCAGTAGTATAGATTGGGCCTATGGCTACACCTTC.

This clone has a handful of counts. The gene calls are TRBV19 and TRBJ1-6; 8 bases agree with TRBD1. Trimming took 6 bases from V and 7 from J; bases not matched to a gene: 5. CDR1 is LNHDA and CDR2 is SQIVND in the germline V gene (reference sequence). CDR3 size: 14 residues. The CDR3 bases are TGTGCCAGTAGCCATACAGGGGGAAATTCACCCCTCCACTTT. The encoded protein is CASSHTGGNSPLHF. The full variable domain, its missing parts supplied by reference TRBV19 and TRBJ1-6, is DGGITQSPKYLFRKEGQNVTLSCEQNLNHDAMYWYRQDPGQGLRLIYYSQIVNDFQKGDIAEGYSVSREKKESFPLTVTSAQKNPTAFYLCASSHTGGNSPLHFGNGTRLTVT.

The rearrangement links TRBV7-3 to TRBJ2-7; tentatively, D is TRBD2 (5 bases). Trimming took 5 bases from V and 3 from J, leaving 17 bases between them. Germline assignment: CDR1 SGHTA and CDR2 FQGTGA. The CDR3 loop spans 15 amino acids. CDR3 sequence: CASSPFVGGNYEQYF. The CDR3, as DNA: TGTGCCAGCAGCCCCTTCGTAGGAGGCAACTACGAGCAGTACTTC.

The chain is built from TRBV28 and TRBJ2-1; 9 bases are a match to TRBD2. Looked up from germline, CDR1 is MDHEN and CDR2 is SYDVKM. The CDR3 loop spans 15 amino acids. J was trimmed by 12 bases and V by 2 bases; bases with no gene match: 11. The CDR3 coding sequence is TGTGCCAGCAGTTTAAGACTAGCGGATCCGTCGGGGCAGTTCTTC. It translates to CASSLRLADPSGQFF.

J is TRBJ2-1 and V is TRBV5-6; 7 bases are shared with TRBD1. The CDR3 sequence is 16 residues long. Germline CDR1 SGHDT, CDR2 YYEEEE. V trimming: 4 bases; J trimming: 0 bases; junction bases outside the gene matches: 7. CDR3 bases: TGTGCCAGCAGCCCCGACAGGGCAAGCTCCTACAATGAGCAGTTCTTC. The encoded protein is CASSPDRASSYNEQFF. The variable domain in full, with the rest retrieved from reference TRBV5-6 and TRBJ2-1, is DAGVTQSPTHLIKTRGQQVTLRCSPKSGHDTVSWYQQALGQGPQFIFQYYEEEERQRGNFPDRFSGHQFPNYSSELNVNALLLGDSALYLCASSPDRASSYNEQFFGPGTRLTVL.

V is TRBV9 and J is TRBJ1-1; a possible D gene is TRBD1 (6 bases). Looked up from germline, CDR1 is SGDLS and CDR2 is YYNGEE. The CDR3 is 14 amino acids. The V end lost 4 bases, the J end lost 5 bases, and 15 bases lay between the germline ends. CDR3 in amino acids: CASSPQGLGTEAFF. CDR3 DNA sequence: TGTGCCAGCAGCCCACAGGGTTTGGGGACTGAAGCTTTCTTT.

The V call is TRBV7-9, the J call TRBJ1-4; no firm D call. Germline V CDR1 and CDR2: SEHNR, FQNEAQ (reference sequence). V lost 3 bases to trimming and J lost 7 bases, with 15 bases between them. The CDR3 is 15 amino acids. The CDR3 protein is CASSFYEATGEKLFF. The CDR3 nucleotides read TGTGCCAGCAGCTTCTATGAGGCCACGGGTGAAAAACTGTTTTTT.

The chain links TRBV9 to TRBJ1-1; D remains unclear. Trimming stripped 0 bases from V and 6 bases from J, with 15 bases between. The length of the CDR3 is 15 residues. Germline CDR1 and CDR2: SGDLS and YYNGEE. The CDR3 sequence: CASSVASQGRAEAFF. The CDR3 DNA is TGTGCCAGCAGCGTAGCATCCCAAGGGCGGGCTGAAGCTTTCTTT.

This clone was recorded a few times. V gene TRBV5-1 combines with J gene TRBJ1-2; D is perhaps TRBD1 (6 bases). The germline CDR1 and CDR2 sequences are SGHRS and YFSETQ. Trimming cost V 3 bases and J 8 bases, with 14 bases left between them. The CDR3 is 13 residues long. The CDR3 DNA reads TGCGCCAGCAGCTACGGACAGCAACTGGGCTACACCTTC. It translates to CASSYGQQLGYTF.